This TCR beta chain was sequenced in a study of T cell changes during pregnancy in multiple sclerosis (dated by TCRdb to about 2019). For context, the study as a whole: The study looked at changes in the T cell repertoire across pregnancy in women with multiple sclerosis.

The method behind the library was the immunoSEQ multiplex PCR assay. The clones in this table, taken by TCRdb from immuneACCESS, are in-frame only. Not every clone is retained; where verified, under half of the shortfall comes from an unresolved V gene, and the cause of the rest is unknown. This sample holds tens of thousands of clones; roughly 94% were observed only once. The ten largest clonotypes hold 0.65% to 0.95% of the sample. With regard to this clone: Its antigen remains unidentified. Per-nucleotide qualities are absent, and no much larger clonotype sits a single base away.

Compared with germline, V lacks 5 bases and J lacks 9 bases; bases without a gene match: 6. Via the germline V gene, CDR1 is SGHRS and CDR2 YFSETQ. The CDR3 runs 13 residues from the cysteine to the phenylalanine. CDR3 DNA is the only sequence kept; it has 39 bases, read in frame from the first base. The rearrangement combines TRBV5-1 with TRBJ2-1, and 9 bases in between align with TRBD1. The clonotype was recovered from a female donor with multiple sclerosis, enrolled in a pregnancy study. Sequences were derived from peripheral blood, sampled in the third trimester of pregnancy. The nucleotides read TGCGCCAGCAGTTGGGGACAGGGCACTGAGCAGTTCTTC. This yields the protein CASSWGQGTEQFF.